This TCR beta chain was identified in a study of metastatic and nonmetastatic thyroid tumors. The wider study: The comparison covered peripheral blood and tumor or nodule tissue in malignant and benign thyroid patients. Study findings and constraints: Benign nodules reportedly had significantly lower TCR beta diversity than malignant thyroid tumors in blood and tumor.

Per the original data handling: To classify distant metastasis in papillary thyroid cancer, a model was built from CDR3 differences across clinicopathological groups. TCRdb re-called clones from the PCR reads using MiXCR. The V and J calls, along with clone size, are taken from TCRdb and not from the paper's own processing. This table has over 50,000 clones, 25% to 30% appearing once. Until they underwent thyroid surgery, no patient had received any treatment. As concerns this clone: What it binds is unknown.

The CDR3 totals 18 residues. CDR1 and CDR2 from the germline V gene are DFQATT and SNEGSKA (reference sequence). V dropped 6 bases and J dropped 4; count of bases not matched to a gene: 15. The TCR sequence derives from a female donor with papillary thyroid cancer or a benign thyroid nodule (not recorded which). Some clones in this sample may be carry-over from other donors' samples. This rearrangement joins TRBV20-1 to TRBJ2-1, with 13 nucleotides matching TRBD2. Sequenced sample: blood. The CDR3 is CSAPRGLAGEGGYNEQFF. CDR3 DNA: TGCAGTGCCCCCAGAGGACTAGCGGGAGAGGGGGGTTACAATGAGCAGTTCTTC.